Below, 20 T cell receptor beta chains from the same sample are listed, as sequenced in a study of T cells in Graves' hyperthyroidism and ophthalmopathy. It was RNA transcripts that yielded the amplified TCR beta CDR3 regions. The HTBI primer set drove a first-round RT-PCR of the TCR CDR3. In TCRdb, the multiplex PCR reads were re-called with MiXCR into one record per CDR3 protein. This table holds about 210,000 distinct CDR3 sequences, over 15% found once. The sample comprised blood. The source of these receptors is a man aged 50 to 59 with Graves' hyperthyroidism.

This clonotype was seen repeatedly, ten times or more. V and J are TRBV11-3 and TRBJ1-1, with 7 bases matching TRBD1. Germline V gives CDR1 SGHNT, CDR2 YENEEA. The trim removed 6 bases at V and 0 bases at J, leaving 4 bases unmatched. The CDR3 contains 14 residues. CDR3 DNA sequence: TGTGCCAGCAGGACGACAGGGATGAACACTGAAGCTTTCTTT. Its translation is CASRTTGMNTEAFF.

This clonotype was counted a few times. V and J are TRBV6-1 and TRBJ2-3; TRBD1 matches at 7 bases. In germline, CDR1 is MNHNS, CDR2 SASEGT. The junction had 10 bases not matched to a gene; V was cut back by 6 bases and J by 4 bases. The CDR3 spans 15 residues. The CDR3 loop is CASRRNRGRADTQYF. DNA for the CDR3: TGTGCCAGCAGGCGCAACAGGGGAAGGGCAGATACGCAGTATTTT.

This clonotype was picked up many times. This rearrangement joins TRBV6-2 or TRBV6-3 to TRBJ2-2, with TRBD2 matching over 7 bases. Looked up from germline, CDR1 is MNHEY and CDR2 is SVGEGT. Germline trimming cut 2 bases from V and 4 bases from J; bases unmatched to any gene: 4. CDR3 length equals 15 residues. The DNA of the CDR3 is TGTGCCAGCAGTTACGGCGGGAGCGGCACCGGGGAGCTGTTTTTT. It codes for CASSYGGSGTGELFF.

The chain is built from TRBV11-1 and TRBJ2-1, with 13 nucleotides matching TRBD2. The CDR3 spans 16 residues. The V gene end was trimmed by 3 bases and the J gene end by 9 bases; junction bases not matched to a gene: 8. Germline V gives CDR1 SGHAT, CDR2 FQDESV (reference sequence). The CDR3 coding sequence is TGTGCCAGCAGCTTCCTTCCGGGACTAGCGGGACTTGAGCAGTTCTTC. Its translation: CASSFLPGLAGLEQFF.

At least ten counts were recorded for this clonotype. The DNA for the CDR3 is TGTGCCAGCAGCTTTACTCATTCTGGAAATGAGCAGTTCTTC. Amino acids: CASSFTHSGNEQFF. V is TRBV7-2 and J is TRBJ2-1; D gene uncertain. The CDR3 runs to 14 residues. With 3 bases removed from V and 7 bases from J, the gap between germline ends came to 13 bases. Germline V gene sequence: CDR1 SGHTA, CDR2 FQGNSA.

This sequence joins TRBV24-1 and TRBJ2-3, with a tentative D call TRBD2 (6 bases). The CDR3 length is 17 residues. Germline assignment: CDR1 KGHDR and CDR2 SFDVKD. Between the trimmed V and J ends, which lost 1 base and 1 base, there was a span of 14 bases. CDR3: CATSDFLNGGGTDTQYF. In nucleotides, the CDR3 is TGTGCCACCAGTGATTTCCTCAACGGAGGGGGCACAGATACGCAGTATTTT.

This clonotype showed up many times. The chain couples TRBV27 to TRBJ2-7, with D perhaps matching TRBD1 (5 bases). Deletions cut 5 bases from V and 4 bases from J, with 18 bases between. This CDR3 contains 15 residues. The germline V gene has CDR1 MNHEY and CDR2 SMNVEV (reference sequence). The CDR3 reads CASSRSTQGVYEQYF. The CDR3 DNA reads TGTGCCAGCAGTCGTTCAACCCAGGGCGTGTACGAGCAGTACTTC.

The CDR3 nucleotides read TGTGCCAGTAGTACGCGGGGACAGGGTGATCCTGAAGCTTTCTTT. This translates into CASSTRGQGDPEAFF. V usage is TRBV19 and J usage is TRBJ1-1; the match to TRBD1 covers 9 bases. CDR3 length: 15 residues. V was pared by 4 bases and J by 6 bases, with 9 bases of the junction left unmatched. In germline, CDR1 is LNHDA, CDR2 SQIVND (reference sequence).

Many counts were recorded for this clonotype. The genes are TRBV12-3 or TRBV12-4 and TRBJ2-1; 7 nucleotides line up with TRBD2. Unmatched junction bases numbered 10, after V lost 3 bases and J lost 2 bases. This CDR3 comprises 17 residues. CDR3 protein: CASSLRFGGGAYNEQFF. CDR3 bases: TGTGCCAGCAGTTTGCGGTTCGGCGGGGGTGCCTACAATGAGCAGTTCTTC.

This clonotype was observed once. Just one base apart from a much larger clone, this may be a read error. This sequence joins TRBV12-3 or TRBV12-4 and TRBJ2-5, with 7 bases fitting TRBD2. This CDR3 has 14 amino acids. V lost 7 bases, J lost 0 bases, and 5 bases stayed unmatched. The chain's CDR3 is CASNGDYNQETQYF. The CDR3 DNA reads as TGTGCCAGCAATGGGGACTACAACCAAGAGACCCAGTACTTC.

V usage is TRBV11-1 and J usage is TRBJ2-1; D remains unclear. The CDR3 is made up of 16 amino acids. The germline gives CDR1 SGHAT, CDR2 FQDESV (reference sequence). V shed 2 bases and J shed 4 bases, with 15 bases lying between them. CDR3 in DNA: TGTGCCAGCAGCTTACGCCCCCCAGACACGTACAATGAGCAGTTCTTC. This gives the protein CASSLRPPDTYNEQFF.

This clonotype was observed a handful of times. Given a much more abundant clone one base away, this may be a read error. J is TRBJ2-1 and V is TRBV28; D gene unclear. The CDR3 runs to 14 residues. CDR1 is MDHEN, CDR2 SYDVKM, per germline. V was pared by 7 bases and J by 0 bases, with 10 bases between. The chain's CDR3 is CASNLGGSYNEQFF. CDR3 in DNA: TGTGCCAGCAACCTCGGCGGCTCCTACAATGAGCAGTTCTTC.

This clonotype was seen ten or more times. The chain carries TRBV6-1 and TRBJ1-2; the D gene is possibly TRBD1 (5 bases). The V end was cut by 4 bases, the J end by 7 bases, with 28 bases between. Per the germline V gene, CDR1 is MNHNS and CDR2 is SASEGT. CDR3 length equals 18 residues. CDR3 loop: CASSAIQEPSGFSAGYTF. The CDR3 DNA follows: TGTGCCAGCAGTGCCATACAGGAGCCCTCGGGATTTTCCGCTGGCTACACCTTC.

This clonotype has ten or more counts. V is TRBV6-1 and J is TRBJ2-7; 7 bases are a match to TRBD1. The CDR3 runs 14 residues. The V and J ends lost 10 bases and 2 bases, in that order; junction bases with no gene match: 11. From germline, CDR1 is MNHNS and CDR2 SASEGT. CDR3: CATRMGQGAYEQYF. In DNA form, the CDR3 reads TGTGCCACGAGGATGGGGCAGGGGGCCTACGAGCAGTACTTC.

This clonotype has a single count. One base away lies a much larger clone, so this may be a sequencing read error. V usage is TRBV2 and J usage is TRBJ2-6; tentatively, D is TRBD1 (6 bases). Trimming removed 5 bases from V and 11 bases from J, with 19 bases in between. There are 15 residues in the CDR3. Germline V CDR1 and CDR2: SNHLY, FYNNEI. The CDR3 loop is CASSINAGTRDVLTF. The CDR3 coding sequence is TGTGCCAGCAGTATCAATGCAGGGACAAGGGACGTCCTGACTTTC.

This clonotype was seen repeatedly, ten times or more. The chain recombines TRBV19 with TRBJ2-7; TRBD2 matches at 13 bases. The length of the CDR3 is 15 residues. V trimming: 3 bases; J trimming: 6 bases; junction bases outside the gene matches: 5. Per germline, CDR1 LNHDA and CDR2 SQIVND (reference sequence). The CDR3, as DNA: TGTGCCAGTAGTATTGGACTAGCGGGAGTCGGCGAGCAGTACTTC. It is translated as CASSIGLAGVGEQYF.

This clonotype was detected ten times or more. The chain has TRBV27 and TRBJ2-7; tentative D call: TRBD2 (5 bases). The CDR3 has 15 residues. Germline assignment: CDR1 MNHEY and CDR2 SMNVEV (reference sequence). Trimming took 5 bases from V and 2 from J, leaving 16 bases between them. CDR3 DNA sequence: TGTGCCAGCAGTCACCGGAGACTATCGACCTACGAGCAGTACTTC. Amino acid sequence: CASSHRRLSTYEQYF.

On this clonotype: Just one base apart from a much larger clone, this may be a read error. The chain combines TRBV12-3 or TRBV12-4 with TRBJ1-2; D gene uncertain. This CDR3 spans 15 amino acids. CDR3 coding DNA: TGTGCCAGCGGTTTCACCGGGAAAGTGAACTATGGCTACACCTTC. Protein product: CASGFTGKVNYGYTF.

The sample holds a few counts of this clonotype. V usage is TRBV2 and J usage is TRBJ1-6; TRBD1 agrees at 10 bases. This CDR3 region has 15 residues. The germline V gene encodes CDR1 SNHLY and CDR2 FYNNEI. The trim removed 6 bases at V and 9 bases at J, leaving 8 bases unmatched. The CDR3 loop is CASRPTGTGVSPLHF. As DNA, the CDR3 is TGTGCCAGCAGACCAACCGGGACAGGGGTTTCACCCCTCCACTTT. The variable domain in full, with the rest retrieved from reference TRBV2 and TRBJ1-6, is EPEVTQTPSHQVTQMGQEVILRCVPISNHLYFYWYRQILGQKVEFLVSFYNNEISEKSEIFDDQFSVERPDGSNFTLKIRSTKLEDSAMYFCASRPTGTGVSPLHFGNGTRLTVT.

To note about this clonotype: Mismatch with germline at one junction end may stem from a read error. Here the CDR3 reads CASRRQATNEKLFF. The CDR3 DNA follows: TGCGCTAGCCGCCGGCAGGCAACTAATGAAAAACTGTTTTTT. The rearrangement uses TRBV12-3 or TRBV12-4 and TRBJ1-4; D is uncertain. The CDR3 is made up of 14 amino acids.